Sequencing of this T cell receptor (beta chain) was carried out in a study of cytomegalovirus exposure and HLA in healthy donors. The PCR employed 60 Vbeta primers together with 13 Jbeta primers. Sequencing was performed with immunoSEQ multiplex PCR; in TCRdb, only in-frame clones are kept and a portion is missing. The sample has about 200,000 clones; roughly 80% are singletons. Trimming left V 6 bases short and J 5 bases short, with 11 bases between. The CDR3 has 12 residues. Per germline, CDR1 MNHNS and CDR2 SASEGT. Points from the study as a whole: Sequencing depth roughly uniform across donors was assumed in presence/absence analyses.

About this clone itself: Its antigen remains unidentified.

This TCR derives from a girl under 18 in good health and CMV-seronegative. The chain employs TRBV6-1 and TRBJ2-7; D is unclear. The specimen was PBMCs. CDR3 amino acids: CASRLGTDEQYF. CDR3 nucleotides: TGTGCCAGCAGACTCGGAACAGACGAGCAGTACTTC.